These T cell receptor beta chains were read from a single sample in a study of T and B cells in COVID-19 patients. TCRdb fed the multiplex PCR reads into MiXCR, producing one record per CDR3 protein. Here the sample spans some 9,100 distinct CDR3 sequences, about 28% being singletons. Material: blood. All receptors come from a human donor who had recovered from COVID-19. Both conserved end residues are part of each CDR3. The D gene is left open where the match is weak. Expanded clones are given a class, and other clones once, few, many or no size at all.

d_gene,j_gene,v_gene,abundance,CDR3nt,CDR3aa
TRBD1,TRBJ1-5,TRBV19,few,TGTGCCAGTAGTATAGATGCAGGGGGCGGCAATCAGCCCCAGCATTTT,CASSIDAGGGNQPQHF
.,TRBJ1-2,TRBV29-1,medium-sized,TGCAGCGTTTCGGGACTGTTGTATGGCTACACCTTC,CSVSGLLYGYTF
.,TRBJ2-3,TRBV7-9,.,TGTGTCAGAAGCTTAGGAGGGATAGATACGCAGTATTTT,CVRSLGGIDTQYF
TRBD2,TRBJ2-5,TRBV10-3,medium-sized,TGTGCCACGTTCGCGGGACTAGCAGGGCAAGAGACCCAGTACTTC,CATFAGLAGQETQYF
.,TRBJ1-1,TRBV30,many,TGTGCCTGGGGGGGTGGGGGGCCTGAAGCTTTCTTT,CAWGGGGPEAFF
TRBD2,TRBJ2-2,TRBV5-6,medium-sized,TGTGCCAGCAGGATGAGCGGGGATTCTAACACCGGGGAGCTGTTTTTT,CASRMSGDSNTGELFF
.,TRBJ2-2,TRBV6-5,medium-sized,TGTGCCAGCAGTTACTCGAAAGTTTACGGTCGCGGGGAGCTGTTTTTT,CASSYSKVYGRGELFF
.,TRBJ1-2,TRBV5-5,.,TGTGCCAGCAGCCAAGAACGACGGAACGTCGGCTACACCTTC,CASSQERRNVGYTF
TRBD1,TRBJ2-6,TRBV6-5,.,TGTGCCAGCAGTCCGGGACAGGGGCATTCTGGGGCCAACGTCCTGACTTTC,CASSPGQGHSGANVLTF
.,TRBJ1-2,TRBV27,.,TGTGCCAGCAGCCAAAGGACGGTAGACAACTATGGCTACACCTTC,CASSQRTVDNYGYTF
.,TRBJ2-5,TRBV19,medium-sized,TGTGCCAGTAGTATGTGGCTAGAGAATACGGAGACCCAGTACTTC,CASSMWLENTETQYF
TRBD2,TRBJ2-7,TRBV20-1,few,TGCAGTGCTAGTGAGAGCGGGAGCTTCAGAGCCTACGAGCAGTACTTC,CSASESGSFRAYEQYF
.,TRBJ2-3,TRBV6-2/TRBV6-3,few,TGTGCCAGCAGTCCGTTGCGGGGAGCCGGCGGTAGGAGAGATACGCAGTATTTT,CASSPLRGAGGRRDTQYF
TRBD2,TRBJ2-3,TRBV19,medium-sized,TGTGCCAGTAGTGTGACGGGAGGGGACACAGATACGCAGTATTTT,CASSVTGGDTDTQYF
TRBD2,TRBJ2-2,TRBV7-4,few,TGTGCCAGCAGCTTACGTCCTAGCGGGGGCACCGGGGAGCTGTTTTTT,CASSLRPSGGTGELFF
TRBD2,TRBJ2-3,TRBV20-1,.,TGCAGTGCTGGAGCTAGCGGGGGGCCAGACAACACAGATACGCAGTATTTT,CSAGASGGPDNTDTQYF
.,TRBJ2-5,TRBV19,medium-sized,TGTGCCAGTAGTTCCGGGACATCGTTTCTAGGGGAGACCCAGTACTTC,CASSSGTSFLGETQYF
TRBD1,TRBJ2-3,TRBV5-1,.,TGCGCCAGCAGTAAATCAGGGGGAGTTTTGGATACGCAGTATTTT,CASSKSGGVLDTQYF
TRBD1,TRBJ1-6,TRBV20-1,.,TGCAGTGCTCATCGACCGACAGGGACGGGGGATTCACCCCTCCACTTT,CSAHRPTGTGDSPLHF